This T cell receptor (beta chain) was found in a study of blood T cells in healthy people across ages (dated by TCRdb to between 2014 and 2017). With regard to the full study: Template switching captured roughly one uniquely barcoded TCR beta cDNA molecule per two T cells in model experiments. Using deep sequencing normalized with unique cDNA molecular identifiers, the study measured how TCR beta repertoire diversity changes with age. The donors were divided into four age groups: young (average approximately 17 years), middle-aged (around 37), aged (roughly 60) and long-lived (82). Donors of different ages were randomly distributed across sequencing lanes to avoid experimental bias. For two donors (one aged 18 to 30 and one aged 80 or older), the study analyzed two additional independent replicas of 1 million unique cDNA reads from the same blood draw.

Library method: 5' RACE. The sequencer was an Illumina HiSeq 2500. A second about 6 to 11 cycle PCR used a sample-barcoded 5' primer and a J-beta primer mix. A template-switch 5' adaptor carrying 12 random nucleotides introduced a unique molecular identifier onto each TCR beta cDNA molecule. At least 2.5 million CDR3-containing paired-end reads were obtained from each sample. The Mint cDNA synthesis kit, primed by a TRBC-specific oligonucleotide, was used to synthesize first-strand cDNA from all RNA. After uracil-DNA glycosylase treatment, a first 18-cycle PCR used universal primers M1SS and BC2_uni_R on all cDNA. The published analysis was carried out like this. Normalization of each sample was performed by random selection of 1 million high-quality reads, each carrying a distinct molecular identifier. Reads with shared molecular identifiers were discarded instead of being binned into consensus sequences. CDR3 identification, clonotype clustering and error correction used MiTCR with a Q25 quality threshold and the strictest error-elimination algorithm. A nonparametric unseen species model with Euler transformation was used to estimate lower-bound total TCR beta diversity. TCRdb reprocessed the public reads (quality trimming at Q25 with fastp, clone calling with MiXCR) and kept in-frame beta chains. Every entry covers one CDR3 protein and lists the most common genes and DNA from its rows. V and J calls and clone size were set by TCRdb, not the authors. This sample comprises hundreds of thousands of distinct CDR3 sequences, less than 40% of them detected only once. Clones ranked in the top ten supply 15% to 19% of the sample.

The V end loses 1 base and the J end loses 1 base, and a stretch of 7 bases separates them. Reading from cysteine to phenylalanine, the CDR3 counts 14 amino acids. Kept here is only the CDR3 DNA, which spans 42 bases and is read in frame from base 1. From the germline V gene, CDR1 is SGHTA and CDR2 is FQGNSA. The donors were around 39 Caucasian individuals from Russia, aged roughly 6 to 100 years, who were systemically healthy. Each donor gave about 9.7 milliliters of peripheral blood, drawn into EDTA-treated Vacutainer tubes. Ficoll-Paque density-gradient centrifugation was used to isolate PBMCs, with at least 6.5 million per sample. Trizol reagent was used to extract total RNA from PBMCs, with at least 5.5 micrograms per sample. For every donor, an aliquot of PBMCs went through flow cytometry to measure the percentages of naive CD45RAhigh/CD27high T cells. This clonotype was detected only a few times. Its antigen is unknown. Qualities for individual bases were not recorded, and no much larger clone is one base off.

The research as a whole found: Bulk unsorted PBMC profiling prevented conclusive comparison of naive and antigen-experienced compartments. Estimates of total diversity from one million sequenced T cells were regarded as lower bounds and underestimates. Observed TCR beta diversity per million T cells fell roughly linearly with age, and a significant reduction was already apparent by age roughly 40. Compared with the aged group, the long-lived group had more naive CD4+ T cells, fewer expanded clones and increased TCR diversity, suggesting age selection. Observed TCR beta diversity correlated strongly with the percentage of naive T cells measured by flow cytometry. Donor CMV infection status was unknown, potentially confounding age-related changes in expanded clonotypes.

The origin of this receptor is an elderly woman in good health. Donor details come from another sample of the same person, matched by shared clones. This chain joins TRBV7-2 to TRBJ1-1, with no reliable assignment of the D segment. Material for sequencing was blood. The DNA sequence is as follows: TGTGCCAGCAGCTTAGGGGTATGGAACACTGAAGCTTTCTTT. Translated, it gives CASSLGVWNTEAFF.